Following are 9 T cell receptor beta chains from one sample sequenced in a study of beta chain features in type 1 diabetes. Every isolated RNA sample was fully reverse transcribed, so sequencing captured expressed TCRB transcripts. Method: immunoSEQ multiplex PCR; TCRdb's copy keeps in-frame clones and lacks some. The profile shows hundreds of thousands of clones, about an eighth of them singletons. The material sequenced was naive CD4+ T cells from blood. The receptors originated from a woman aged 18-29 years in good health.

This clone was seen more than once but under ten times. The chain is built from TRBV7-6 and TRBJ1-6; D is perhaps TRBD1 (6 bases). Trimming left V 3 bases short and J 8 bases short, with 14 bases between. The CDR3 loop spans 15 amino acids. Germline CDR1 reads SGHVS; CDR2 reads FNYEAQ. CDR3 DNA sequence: TGTGCCAGCAGCTTTTTCGCCAGGGGCGATTCACCCCTCCACTTT. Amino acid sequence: CASSFFARGDSPLHF.

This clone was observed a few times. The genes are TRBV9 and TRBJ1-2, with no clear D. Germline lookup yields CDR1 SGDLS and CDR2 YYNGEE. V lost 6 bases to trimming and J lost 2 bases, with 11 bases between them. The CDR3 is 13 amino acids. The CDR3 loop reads CASTPSRNYGYTF. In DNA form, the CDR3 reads TGTGCCAGCACCCCCTCCAGAAACTATGGCTACACCTTC.

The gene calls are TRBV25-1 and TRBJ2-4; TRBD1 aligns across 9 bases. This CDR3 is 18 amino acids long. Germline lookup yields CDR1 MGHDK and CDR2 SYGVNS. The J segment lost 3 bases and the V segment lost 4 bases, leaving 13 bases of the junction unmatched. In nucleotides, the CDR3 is TGTGCCAGCAGTGCCCCACCCCTCGGACAGGGGTTCAAAAACATTCAGTACTTC. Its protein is CASSAPPLGQGFKNIQYF.

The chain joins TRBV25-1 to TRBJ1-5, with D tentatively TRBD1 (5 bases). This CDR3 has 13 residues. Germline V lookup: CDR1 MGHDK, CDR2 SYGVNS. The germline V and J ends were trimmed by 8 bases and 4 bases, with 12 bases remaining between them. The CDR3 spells CASSTGPNQPQHF. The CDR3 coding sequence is TGTGCCAGCTCAACAGGTCCTAATCAGCCCCAGCATTTT.

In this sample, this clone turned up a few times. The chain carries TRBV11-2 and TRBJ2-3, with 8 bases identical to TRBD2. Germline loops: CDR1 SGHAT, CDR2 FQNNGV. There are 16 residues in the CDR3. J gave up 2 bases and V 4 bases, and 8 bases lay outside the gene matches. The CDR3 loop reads CASSSNLGLDTDTQYF. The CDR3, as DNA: TGTGCCAGCAGCTCTAACTTGGGACTAGACACAGATACGCAGTATTTT.

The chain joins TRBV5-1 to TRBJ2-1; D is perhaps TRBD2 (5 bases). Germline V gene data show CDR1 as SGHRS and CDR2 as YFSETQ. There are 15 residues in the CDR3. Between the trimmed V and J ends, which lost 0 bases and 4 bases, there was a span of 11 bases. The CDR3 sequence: CASSLDGSPYNEQFF. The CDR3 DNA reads TGCGCCAGCAGCTTGGATGGGAGCCCTTACAATGAGCAGTTCTTC.

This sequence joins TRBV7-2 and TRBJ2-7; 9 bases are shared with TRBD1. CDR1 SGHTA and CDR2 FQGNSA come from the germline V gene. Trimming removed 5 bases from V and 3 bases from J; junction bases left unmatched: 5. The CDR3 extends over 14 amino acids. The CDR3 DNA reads TGTGCCAGCAGCCGCCGGGACAGGGTCTACGAGCAGTACTTC. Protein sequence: CASSRRDRVYEQYF.

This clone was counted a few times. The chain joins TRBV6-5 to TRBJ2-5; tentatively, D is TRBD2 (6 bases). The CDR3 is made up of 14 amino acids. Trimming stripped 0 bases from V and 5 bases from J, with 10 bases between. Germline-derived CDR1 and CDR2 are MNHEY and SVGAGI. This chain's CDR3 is CASSYSGLGETQYF. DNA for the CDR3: TGTGCCAGCAGTTACTCGGGACTCGGCGAGACCCAGTACTTC.

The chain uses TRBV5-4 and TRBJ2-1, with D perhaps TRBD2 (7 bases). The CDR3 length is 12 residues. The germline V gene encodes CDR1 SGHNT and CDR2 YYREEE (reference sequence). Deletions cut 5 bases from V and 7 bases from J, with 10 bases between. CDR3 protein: CASRSGTNEQFF. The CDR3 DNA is TGTGCCAGCAGGAGCGGGACAAATGAGCAGTTCTTC.